This TCR beta chain was observed in a study of T cell responses to AZD1222 COVID-19 vaccine. Study-wide points: Targeting of unmutated variant regions was reportedly seen in nearly half of spike-specific TCRs.

Note on this clone: Its antigen is not known.

This CDR3 region has 17 residues. Germline trimming cut 5 bases from V and 5 bases from J; bases unmatched to any gene: 17. CDR1 SGHTA and CDR2 FQGTGA come from the germline V gene. TCRdb's table, derived via immunoSEQ multiplex PCR, lists solely in-frame clones and lacks some. The table includes about 160,000 clones, approximately 90% detected once. Sequencing used peripheral blood, obtained on day 0 of AZD1222 vaccination. The chain combines TRBV7-3 with TRBJ1-2, with 7 bases that match TRBD1. The receptor was derived from an adult in good health. CDR3: CASSPDRPSRTEYGYTF. The DNA for the CDR3 is TGTGCCAGCAGCCCGGACAGGCCGAGCCGTACTGAATATGGCTACACCTTC.